One sample yielded the 25 T cell receptor beta chains listed below, sequenced in a study of CD4 T cells in relation to SARS-CoV-2 and coronaviruses. Before the COVID-19 pandemic, during about 2010-2018, CD4+ T cells were taken from unexposed donors. CD4+ T cells were isolated from the cells after 10 days of culture. Sequencing used immunoSEQ multiplex PCR; TCRdb keeps in-frame clones, though not all of them. The data hold about 21,000 clones, with 55% to 80% observed a single time. Antigen specificity for these receptors is unknown. Sequences were obtained from CD4+ T cells from PBMCs, cultured in vitro. The receptors were gathered from a human donor in good health.

The chain employs TRBV5-1 and TRBJ2-5; D not resolved. Trimming took off 4 bases at V and 0 bases at J, with 4 bases between the two ends. CDR1 SGHRS and CDR2 YFSETQ come from the germline V gene. The CDR3 sequence is 12 residues long. CDR3 sequence reads: CASSPDQETQYF. The DNA of the CDR3 is TGCGCCAGCAGCCCGGACCAAGAGACCCAGTACTTC.

The V and J genes are TRBV11-2 and TRBJ2-4; D remains ambiguous. The CDR3 is 14 residues long. With 1 base removed from V and 7 bases from J, the gap between germline ends came to 11 bases. Germline assignment: CDR1 SGHAT and CDR2 FQNNGV. The CDR3 loop is CASSLGRGWNIQYF. In nucleotides, the CDR3 is TGTGCCAGCAGCTTAGGCCGCGGCTGGAACATTCAGTACTTC. The variable domain in full, with the rest retrieved from reference TRBV11-2 and TRBJ2-4, is EAGVAQSPRYKIIEKRQSVAFWCNPISGHATLYWYQQILGQGPKLLIQFQNNGVVDDSQLPKDRFSAERLKGVDSTLKIQPAKLEDSAVYLCASSLGRGWNIQYFGAGTRLSVL.

This clone was seen only a few times. The chain combines TRBV14 with TRBJ1-2; D is uncertain. In germline, CDR1 is SGHDN, CDR2 FVKESK. CDR3 length: 13 residues. The V end was cut by 1 base, the J end by 8 bases, with 11 bases between. The CDR3 region has the DNA TGTGCCAGCAGCCAAGGGCCGGAGAGGGGCTACACCTTC. It codes for CASSQGPERGYTF.

V is TRBV6-1 and J is TRBJ1-4, with D maybe TRBD1 (5 bases). V lost 2 bases, J lost 8 bases, and 15 bases lay in between. CDR3 size: 15 residues. Germline V gives CDR1 MNHNS, CDR2 SASEGT. The CDR3 DNA is TGTGCCAGCAGTGAAATGGGGGGGGTAAGAGAAAAACTGTTTTTT. It translates to CASSEMGGVREKLFF.

The chain carries TRBV7-3 and TRBJ2-1, with 7 nucleotides matching TRBD2. CDR1 and CDR2 from the germline V gene are SGHTA and FQGTGA. V shed 5 bases and J 3 bases; nucleotides not matched to a gene: 10. The CDR3 runs to 16 residues. The DNA of the CDR3 is TGTGCCAGCAGCCCAGCTAGCGGATTACTCTACAATGAGCAGTTCTTC. Its translation: CASSPASGLLYNEQFF.

This rearrangement joins TRBV1 to TRBJ1-5. TRBV1 represents a pseudogene. The CDR3 is made up of 20 amino acids. CDR3 nucleotides: TGCACCAGCAGCCAAGCCGGATTCTCCTATATCTCCTATAGCAATCAGCCCCAGCATTTT. Translating it yields CTSSQAGFSYISYSNQPQHF.

V and J are TRBV30 and TRBJ1-2; D gene ambiguous. The CDR3 loop spans 13 amino acids. Germline V gene sequence: CDR1 GTSNPN, CDR2 SVGIG (reference sequence). Trimming stripped 0 bases from V and 7 bases from J, with 12 bases between. CDR3 amino acids: CAWSVTPPGGYTF. DNA for the CDR3: TGTGCCTGGAGTGTCACCCCCCCCGGTGGCTACACCTTC.

This chain connects TRBV3-1 (or the pseudogene TRBV3-2) to TRBJ2-7, with 9 bases matching TRBD2. With 4 bases clipped from V and 5 bases from J, the junction kept 12 bases outside the gene matches. This CDR3 is 16 amino acids long. Germline-derived CDR1 and CDR2 are LGHDT and YNNKEL (reference sequence). This CDR3 is CASSPPAGGPRDEQYF. CDR3 nucleotides: TGTGCCAGCAGCCCCCCTGCGGGGGGGCCTCGGGACGAGCAGTACTTC.

The V gene is TRBV19, the J gene TRBJ1-5; a possible D gene is TRBD1 (6 bases). The V end lost 4 bases, the J end lost 0 bases, and 10 bases lay between the germline ends. The V gene's germline CDR1 is LNHDA and CDR2 SQIVND (reference sequence). This CDR3 contains 15 residues. CDR3 coding DNA: TGTGCCAGTAGTACGGGGGCTGTTAGCAATCAGCCCCAGCATTTT. It is translated as CASSTGAVSNQPQHF.

J is TRBJ1-2 and V is TRBV7-2; D call uncertain. Trimming removed 1 base at V and 1 base at J, with 7 bases between. Looked up from germline, CDR1 is SGHTA and CDR2 is FQGNSA. This CDR3 comprises 14 residues. CDR3 in amino acids: CASSLGPDNYGYTF. The DNA for the CDR3 is TGTGCCAGCAGCTTAGGTCCGGATAACTATGGCTACACCTTC.

The chain recombines TRBV6-1 with TRBJ2-1; 15 bases align to TRBD2. V was clipped by 4 bases and J by 3 bases; unmatched bases: 7. CDR3 length: 18 residues. Per the germline V gene, CDR1 is MNHNS and CDR2 is SASEGT. DNA for the CDR3: TGTGCCAGCAGTGGCCGGACTAGCGGGAGGGCCTTCTACAATGAGCAGTTCTTC. Translation gives CASSGRTSGRAFYNEQFF.

This clone was found a few times. V usage is TRBV19 and J usage is TRBJ2-7, with 11 bases identical to TRBD1. Per the germline V gene, CDR1 is LNHDA and CDR2 is SQIVND (reference sequence). The CDR3 length is 14 residues. The ends lost 4 bases at V and 3 bases at J; junction bases unmatched: 2. CDR3 DNA: TGTGCCAGTAGTACCGGGACAGGGGGCTACGAGCAGTACTTC. As protein: CASSTGTGGYEQYF.

The J gene is TRBJ2-6, the V gene TRBV9; 8 nucleotides match TRBD1. V lost 1 base and J lost 0; bases outside the gene matches: 6. CDR3 length: 18 amino acids. The germline CDR1 and CDR2 sequences are SGDLS and YYNGEE. CDR3 residues: CASSVRQGASSGANVLTF. In nucleotides, the CDR3 is TGTGCCAGCAGCGTAAGGCAGGGGGCGAGCTCTGGGGCCAACGTCCTGACTTTC.

A few counts support this clone. The chain couples TRBV2 to TRBJ1-6; D possibly corresponds to TRBD1 (5 bases). Trimming took 10 bases from V and 5 from J, leaving 12 bases between them. Germline CDR1 reads SNHLY; CDR2 reads FYNNEI. CDR3 length equals 13 residues. The CDR3 nucleotides read TGTGCCACCCGGATCAGGGATAATTCACCCCTCCACTTT. Protein: CATRIRDNSPLHF.

The gene calls are TRBV30 and TRBJ1-2, with D perhaps matching TRBD1 (5 bases). From germline, CDR1 is GTSNPN and CDR2 SVGIG (reference sequence). V gave up 0 bases and J gave up 7 bases, with 12 bases separating them. CDR3 length equals 13 residues. The CDR3 DNA sequence: TGTGCCTGGAGTGTAATCCAGGGCTCTGGCTACACCTTC. It yields the protein CAWSVIQGSGYTF.

The V gene is TRBV2, the J gene TRBJ1-3; a weak D match, TRBD1 (5 bases). This CDR3 is 12 amino acids long. Germline assignment: CDR1 SNHLY and CDR2 FYNNEI. V lost 7 bases and J lost 4, with 8 bases in between. The CDR3 region has the DNA TGTGCCAGCAAGGCAGGGGGAAACACCATATATTTT. It is translated as CASKAGGNTIYF.

The gene calls are TRBV5-1 and TRBJ2-3; 7 bases fit TRBD2. There are 14 residues in the CDR3. V shed 6 bases and J 1 base; nucleotides not matched to a gene: 5. Germline V gene sequence: CDR1 SGHRS, CDR2 YFSETQ. The CDR3 sequence is CASTVTSGTDTQYF. The CDR3, as DNA: TGCGCCAGCACGGTCACTAGCGGCACAGATACGCAGTATTTT.

V is TRBV5-1 and J is TRBJ2-7; D is undetermined. The CDR3 consists of 13 residues. CDR1 is SGHRS, CDR2 YFSETQ, per germline. V dropped 4 bases and J dropped 7 bases, with 15 bases sitting between them. The CDR3 DNA reads TGCGCCAGCAGCGAGGTGACCGAAGTTGAGCAGTACTTC. Translated: CASSEVTEVEQYF.

This sequence joins TRBV6-5 and TRBJ1-3; possibly TRBD1 for D (5 bases). The CDR3 loop spans 15 amino acids. V lost 2 bases and J 4 bases, leaving 12 bases between the germline ends. Germline values: CDR1 MNHEY, CDR2 SVGAGI. This CDR3 reads CASSYGRVAGNTIYF. The CDR3 nucleotides read TGTGCCAGCAGTTACGGCAGGGTTGCCGGAAACACCATATATTTT.

The chain uses TRBV7-9 and TRBJ1-1; tentatively, D is TRBD1 (5 bases). V was cut by 8 bases and J by 4 bases, with 23 bases left in between. The CDR3 length is 16 residues. Germline V gives CDR1 SEHNR, CDR2 FQNEAQ (reference sequence). The CDR3: CASGSELGTITTEAFF. Here the CDR3 DNA reads TGTGCCAGCGGATCCGAGCTTGGGACCATCACCACTGAAGCTTTCTTT.

This clone came up once. The rearrangement joins TRBV5-4 to TRBJ1-1; D not resolved. The length of the CDR3 is 15 residues. V gave up 0 bases and J gave up 1 base, with 10 bases separating them. From germline, CDR1 is SGHNT and CDR2 YYREEE (reference sequence). CDR3 bases: TGTGCCAGCAGCTTGGGGGCTTCTGGGAACACTGAAGCTTTCTTT. It yields the protein CASSLGASGNTEAFF.

This clone showed up just once. CDR3 coding DNA: TGCGCCAGCAGCCAAGATTGGCAGGGGGCGCGAGAGACCCAGTACTTC. It specifies CASSQDWQGARETQYF. The chain carries TRBV4-3 and TRBJ2-5, with 8 bases lining up with TRBD1. J gave up 4 bases and V 0 bases, and 7 bases lay outside the gene matches. CDR3 length equals 16 residues. Germline CDR1 reads LGHNA; CDR2 reads YSLEER.

The chain has TRBV6-5 and TRBJ1-2; 7 bases line up with TRBD1. CDR1 and CDR2 from the germline V gene are MNHEY and SVGAGI. The CDR3 loop spans 13 amino acids. Trimming took 6 bases from V and 4 from J; bases not matched to a gene: 5. Here the CDR3 DNA reads TGTGCCAGCAGATCCGGGACAGTCTATGGCTACACCTTC. Its protein product is CASRSGTVYGYTF.

V usage is TRBV6-5 and J usage is TRBJ2-1; the D gene is possibly TRBD1 (7 bases). CDR1 and CDR2 (germline): MNHEY, SVGAGI. Trimming removed 11 bases at V and 1 base at J, with 9 bases between. The CDR3 is 12 amino acids. DNA of the CDR3: TGTGCCGCAGGGGGGTCCTACAATGAGCAGTTCTTC. This gives the protein CAAGGSYNEQFF.

V is TRBV2 and J is TRBJ2-5; TRBD2 matches at 15 bases. Germline V gene sequence: CDR1 SNHLY, CDR2 FYNNEI. J gave up 0 bases and V 6 bases, and 2 bases lay outside the gene matches. The CDR3 covers 16 residues. CDR3 bases: TGTGCCAGCAGCGGGACTAGCGGGGGGTACCAAGAGACCCAGTACTTC. Encoded protein: CASSGTSGGYQETQYF.